This T cell receptor (beta chain) was recovered during a study of shared clonotypes between healthy human individuals. General observations from the study: Incompleteness in sorted-subset sequencing, despite large depth, was shown by rarefaction.

The CDR3 length is 12 residues. Germline CDR1 reads SQVTM; CDR2 reads ANQGSEA. V lost 4 bases to trimming and J lost 4 bases, with 5 bases between them. Donation came from healthy HIV-negative adults that had no recent acute infections or vaccinations. There were only Caucasian adults among the donors, and all lived in Nashville, Tennessee. Memory CD4+ cells were the fraction left after CD45RA+ naive selection. With respect to this clone: Its specificity is unknown. This specimen includes other DNA sequences encoding the same CDR3.

The repertoire was sequenced with immunoSEQ multiplex PCR; TCRdb's copy has only in-frame clones and lacks some. The sample holds fewer than 3 million clones; under 95% are singletons and the top ten take 0.37%. This sequence joins TRBV29-1 and TRBJ2-6; no reliable D call. Sequenced sample: naive CD4+ T cells from PBMCs. Subset of the sample: CD45RA+ positively selected. This TCR was sampled from a young man in good health. Some clones in this sample may be carry-over from other donors' samples. The CDR3, as DNA: TGCAGCGTTGCATCCGGGGCCAACGTCCTGACTTTC. Translated, it gives CSVASGANVLTF.